This TCR beta chain was observed in a study of CD8+CD57+ T cells in acquired aplastic anemia. Across the study: The mean DNA yield obtained from sorted CD4+ and CD8+ cells came to roughly 3 ug.

Study conclusions and caveats: About 29 sequences, all CD8+ CDR3, were shared between patients and controls. Patients and controls were not found to differ significantly in CD8+ Simpson's diversity.

For this clonotype: The antigen is not known.

For CDR3 and TCR beta VDJ profiling, genomic DNA was the template used. MiXCR was run by TCRdb on the reads, yielding one entry per CDR3 protein. Counted here are around 500,000 distinct CDR3 sequences, around 30% occurring once; the ten biggest clones make up roughly 0.8%. All sequencing subjects had displayed CD8+CD57+ cell expansion on flow cytometry. Each of the patients presented with severe acquired aplastic anemia. This CDR3 region has 17 residues. Germline V gives CDR1 SGHAT, CDR2 FQNNGV. V lost 3 bases, J lost 5 bases, and 19 bases lay in between. This TCR came from a human donor with aplastic anemia. J is TRBJ2-2 and V is TRBV11-2; D call uncertain. Sequenced: sorted CD4+, CD8+, or CD8+CD57+ T cells (not recorded which) from PBMCs. The CDR3 DNA follows: TGTGCCAGCAGCTTTCCCCCAAGTGGGAAGAGGACCGGGGAGCTGTTTTTT. Translating gives CASSFPPSGKRTGELFF.